These T cell receptor beta chains were read from a single sample in a study of OX40 agonist ivuxolimab in advanced cancers. Here immunoSEQ multiplex PCR was the method, and the copy in TCRdb shows in-frame clones only, minus some. The repertoire includes some 80,000 clones, nearly 95% of them detected once, and over 20% sits in the top ten. The sequencing used CD4+ or CD8+ T cells sorted from blood, collected in a trial of the OX40 agonist ivuxolimab. The origin of the receptors is an adult with an advanced solid tumor such as melanoma, head and neck, liver or kidney cancer. Each CDR3 is given without its conserved first and last residue. A D gene is named only where the DNA matches it firmly.

>-|TRBV7-9|13
ASSLVWETQETQY
>-|TRBV11-2|9
ASSFSYEQY
>-|TRBV28|14
ASSLYRQANTGELF
>TRBD2|TRBV4-1|13
ASSQETSGTYEQY
>-|TRBV11-1|13
ASSYQGRLGTEAF
>-|TRBV9|16
ASSVARAPLRFKEKLF
>TRBD2|TRBV13|13
ASSQRGLEQETQY
>-|TRBV15|13
ATSRDRGGNYGYT
>-|TRBV29-1|12
SVQTLGAKNIQY
>-|TRBV29-1|8
SVRAGELF
>-|TRBV6-5|12
ASSPGLFQETQY
>-|TRBV7-3|11
ASSLSSEPVPG
>-|TRBV4-3|13
ASSHGTGSTDTQY
>-|TRBV7-8|13
ASSFYRPDNYGYT
>TRBD2|TRBV19|13
ASSMAGTSAYEQY
>-|TRBV6-5|13
ASSYSAGGPYEQY
>-|TRBV4-3|15
ASSQDLQVGSNQPQH
>-|TRBV29-1|11
SVDDRASYGYT
>-|TRBV21-1|13
ASSGGGGKDYGYT
>-|TRBV28|11
ASSPRTDYEQY
>TRBD2|TRBV27|14
ASSLAPGLAGYEQY
>-|TRBV25-1|14
ASSEYISREPDEQF
>-|TRBV4-1|13
ASSPQGLPSYEQY
>-|TRBV28|13
ASSSMGGVSYEQY
>-|TRBV9|13
ASSVGLGENTEAF
>-|TRBV7-2|6
ASPPET
>-|TRBV27|11
ASSWTVGQPQH
>-|TRBV9|13
ASSVDGYSGNTIY
>TRBD1|TRBV4-3|13
ASSIGTGSNTEAF
>-|TRBV6-1|11
ASTYDISYGYT
>-|TRBV4-3|12
ASSQAAAALEQY
>TRBD2|TRBV9|15
ASSPGLAGGGAYEQY
>-|TRBV6-5|12
ASSYEGEGQPQH
>-|TRBV30|10
AWSQVGIEAF
>-|TRBV19|12
ASISWEDPLGAF
>TRBD1|TRBV7-9|13
ASSLRDRGGWEQY
>-|TRBV28|13
ASADGPSSYNEQF
>-|TRBV29-1|11
SVGSPGLPEAF
>TRBD1|TRBV28|13
ASSFPDRADQPQH
>-|TRBV7-9|10
ASSLGSLPLH
>-|TRBV7-9|13
ASSLAPAGGGEQY
>-|TRBV7-9|14
ASSPRQTSSYNEQF
>-|TRBV9|14
ASSPPRGGRTDTQY
>TRBD1|TRBV7-2|10
ASSPGGAEAF
>-|TRBV6-5|10
ASSLSGGEAF
>TRBD2|TRBV29-1|14
SVESTSSSSYNEQF
>-|TRBV18|14
ASSPTTGWGNQPQH
>-|TRBV6-5|10
ASSQTNNEQF
>TRBD1|TRBV5-1|12
ASSPQGNGETQY
>-|TRBV6-5|10
ASRHDLESQY
>TRBD1|TRBV7-2|14
ASSLWGGQGTYEQY
>-|TRBV6-1|12
ASSDVGANQPQH